This T cell receptor (beta chain) originates from a study of CD8 T cells in Susac syndrome. After extraction with the RNeasy kit, roughly 0.45 to 1 ug of the RNA was reverse transcribed using random hexamers. Multiplex PCR with immunoSEQ amplified the TCR beta CDR3 across 54 Vbeta and 13 Jbeta. TCRdb processed the immunoSEQ multiplex PCR reads anew with MiXCR; each CDR3 protein has one entry. The profile shows about 400,000 distinct CDR3 sequences, approximately 85% of them singletons. The study sequenced TCR beta in blood CD8+ and CD4+ T cells. Negative isolation yielded CD8+ and CD4+ T cells; FACS enriched TEMRA cells. The receptor was derived from a human donor with multiple sclerosis. Sequencing was done on a sample of CD8+ T cells from PBMCs.

The CDR3 DNA reads as TGTGCCTGGAGTGAAGGGTATAGGACAGATACGCAGTATTTT. The encoded protein is CAWSEGYRTDTQYF. The rearrangement uses TRBV30 and TRBJ2-3; D remains ambiguous. Germline V gene data show CDR1 as GTSNPN and CDR2 as SVGIG (reference sequence). V dropped 1 base and J dropped 3 bases, with 11 bases sitting between them. This CDR3 is 14 amino acids long.